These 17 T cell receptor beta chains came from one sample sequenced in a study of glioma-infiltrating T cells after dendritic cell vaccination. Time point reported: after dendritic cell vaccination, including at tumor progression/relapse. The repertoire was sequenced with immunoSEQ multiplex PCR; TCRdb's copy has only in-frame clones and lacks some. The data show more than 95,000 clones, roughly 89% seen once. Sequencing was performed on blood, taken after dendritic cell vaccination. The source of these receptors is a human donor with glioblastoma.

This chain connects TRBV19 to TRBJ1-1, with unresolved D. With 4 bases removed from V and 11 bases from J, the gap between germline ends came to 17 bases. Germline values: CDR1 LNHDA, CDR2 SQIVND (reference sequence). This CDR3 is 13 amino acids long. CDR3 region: CASSTLPRESAFF. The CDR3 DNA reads TGTGCCAGTAGTACTCTTCCCCGGGAGTCTGCTTTCTTT. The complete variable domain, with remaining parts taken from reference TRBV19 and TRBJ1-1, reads DGGITQSPKYLFRKEGQNVTLSCEQNLNHDAMYWYRQDPGQGLRLIYYSQIVNDFQKGDIAEGYSVSREKKESFPLTVTSAQKNPTAFYLCASSTLPRESAFFGQGTRLTVV.

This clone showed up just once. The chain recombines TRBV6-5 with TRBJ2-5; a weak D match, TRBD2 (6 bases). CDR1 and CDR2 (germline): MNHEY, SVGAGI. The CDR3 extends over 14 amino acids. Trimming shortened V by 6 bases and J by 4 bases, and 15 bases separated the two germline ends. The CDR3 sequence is CASSTNFGGETQYF. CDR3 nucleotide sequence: TGTGCCAGCAGCACGAATTTCGGGGGAGAGACCCAGTACTTC.

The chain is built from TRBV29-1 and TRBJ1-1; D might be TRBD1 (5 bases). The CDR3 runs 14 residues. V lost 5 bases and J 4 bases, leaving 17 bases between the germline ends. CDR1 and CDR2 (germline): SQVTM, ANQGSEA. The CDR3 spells CSVPTGGLGTEAFF. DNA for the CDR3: TGCAGCGTTCCAACGGGGGGTTTGGGCACTGAAGCTTTCTTT.

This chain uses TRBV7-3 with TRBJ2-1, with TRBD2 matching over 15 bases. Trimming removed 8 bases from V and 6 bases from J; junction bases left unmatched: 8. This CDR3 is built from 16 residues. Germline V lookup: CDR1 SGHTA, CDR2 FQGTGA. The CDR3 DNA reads TGTGCCAGCGCTCGGACTAGCGGGAGGGCGGGCAATGAGCAGTTCTTC. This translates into CASARTSGRAGNEQFF. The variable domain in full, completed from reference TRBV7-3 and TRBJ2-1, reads GAGVSQTPSNKVTEKGKYVELRCDPISGHTALYWYRQSLGQGPEFLIYFQGTGAADDSGLPNDRFFAVRPEGSVSTLKIQRTERGDSAVYLCASARTSGRAGNEQFFGPGTRLTVL.

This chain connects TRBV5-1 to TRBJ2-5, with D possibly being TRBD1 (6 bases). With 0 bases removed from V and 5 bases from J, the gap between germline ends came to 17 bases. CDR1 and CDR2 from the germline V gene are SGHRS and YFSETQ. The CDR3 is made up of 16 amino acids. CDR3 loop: CASSLADIAGAETQYF. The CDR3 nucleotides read TGCGCCAGCAGCTTGGCCGACATAGCAGGGGCGGAGACCCAGTACTTC.

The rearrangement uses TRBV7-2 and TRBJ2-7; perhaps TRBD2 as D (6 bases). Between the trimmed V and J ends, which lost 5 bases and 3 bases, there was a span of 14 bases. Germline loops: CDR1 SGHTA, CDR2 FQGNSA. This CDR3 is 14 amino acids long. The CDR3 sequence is CASSKIRDFYEQYF. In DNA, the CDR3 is TGTGCCAGCAGCAAAATCCGGGACTTCTACGAGCAGTACTTC.

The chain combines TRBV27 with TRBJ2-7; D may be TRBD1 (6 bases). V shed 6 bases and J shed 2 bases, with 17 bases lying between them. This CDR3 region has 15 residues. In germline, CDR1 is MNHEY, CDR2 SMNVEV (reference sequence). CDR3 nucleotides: TGTGCCAGCAGGCTCACGCCGGGACAAACCTACGAGCAGTACTTC. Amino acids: CASRLTPGQTYEQYF.

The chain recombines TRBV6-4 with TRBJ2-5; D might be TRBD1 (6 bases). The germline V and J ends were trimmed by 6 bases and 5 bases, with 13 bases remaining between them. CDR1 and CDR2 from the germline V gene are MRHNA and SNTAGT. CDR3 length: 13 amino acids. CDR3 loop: CASSGQSGETQYF. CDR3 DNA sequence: TGTGCCAGCAGCGGACAGTCCGGCGAGACCCAGTACTTC.

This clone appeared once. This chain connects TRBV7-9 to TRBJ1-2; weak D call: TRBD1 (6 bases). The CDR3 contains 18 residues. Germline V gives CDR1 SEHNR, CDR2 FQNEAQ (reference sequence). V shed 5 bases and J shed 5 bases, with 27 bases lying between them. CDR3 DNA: TGTGCCAGCAGCAAATACCGGGACAACGGCATTGGGCTGTATGGCTACACCTTC. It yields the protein CASSKYRDNGIGLYGYTF.

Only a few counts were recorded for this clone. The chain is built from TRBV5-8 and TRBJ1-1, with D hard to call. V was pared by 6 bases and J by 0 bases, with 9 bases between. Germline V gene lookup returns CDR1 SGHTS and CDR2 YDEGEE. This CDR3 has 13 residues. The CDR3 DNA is TGTGCCAGCAACCTCCGGGTGAACACTGAAGCTTTCTTT. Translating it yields CASNLRVNTEAFF.

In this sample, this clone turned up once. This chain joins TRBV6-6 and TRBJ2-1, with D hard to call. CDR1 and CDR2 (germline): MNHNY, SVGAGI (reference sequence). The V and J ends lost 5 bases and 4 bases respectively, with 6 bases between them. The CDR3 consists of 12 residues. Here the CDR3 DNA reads TGTGCCAGCAGTCCCGGGTACAATGAGCAGTTCTTC. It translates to CASSPGYNEQFF.

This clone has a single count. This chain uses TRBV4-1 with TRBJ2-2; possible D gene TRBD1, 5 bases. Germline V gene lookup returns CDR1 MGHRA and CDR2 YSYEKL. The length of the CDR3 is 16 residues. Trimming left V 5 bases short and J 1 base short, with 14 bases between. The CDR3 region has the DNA TGCGCCAGCAGCTGGCGACAGTTCTTGAACACCGGGGAGCTGTTTTTT. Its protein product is CASSWRQFLNTGELFF.

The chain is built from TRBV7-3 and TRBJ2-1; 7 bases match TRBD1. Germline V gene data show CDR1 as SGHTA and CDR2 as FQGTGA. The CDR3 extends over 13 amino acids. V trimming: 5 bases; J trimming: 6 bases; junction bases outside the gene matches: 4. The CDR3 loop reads CASSDRTGNEQFF. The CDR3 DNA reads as TGTGCCAGCAGCGACCGGACAGGCAATGAGCAGTTCTTC.

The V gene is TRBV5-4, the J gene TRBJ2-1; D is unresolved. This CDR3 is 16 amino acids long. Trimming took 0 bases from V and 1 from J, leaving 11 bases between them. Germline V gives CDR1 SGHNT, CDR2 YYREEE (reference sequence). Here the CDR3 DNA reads TGTGCCAGCAGCTTGGAAGGTCAGGTTTCCTACAATGAGCAGTTCTTC. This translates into CASSLEGQVSYNEQFF.

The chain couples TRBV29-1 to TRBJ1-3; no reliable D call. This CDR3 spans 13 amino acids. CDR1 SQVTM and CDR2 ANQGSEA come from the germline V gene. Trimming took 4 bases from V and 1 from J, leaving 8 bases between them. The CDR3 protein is CSVGGGSGNTIYF. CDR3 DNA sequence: TGCAGCGTTGGAGGAGGGTCTGGAAACACCATATATTTT.

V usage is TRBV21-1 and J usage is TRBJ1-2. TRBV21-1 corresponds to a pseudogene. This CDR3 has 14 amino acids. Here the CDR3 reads CASSLRGGAHGYTF. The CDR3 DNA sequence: TGTGCCAGCAGCTTAAGAGGGGGGGCCCATGGCTACACCTTC.

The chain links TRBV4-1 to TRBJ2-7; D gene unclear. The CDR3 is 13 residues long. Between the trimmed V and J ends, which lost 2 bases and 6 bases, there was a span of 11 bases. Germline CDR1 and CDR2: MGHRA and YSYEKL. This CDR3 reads CASSQSIPGEQYF. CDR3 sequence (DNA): TGCGCCAGCAGCCAATCCATTCCAGGCGAGCAGTACTTC.